This TCR beta chain was identified during a study of post-analysis software for immune sequencing data. Study as a whole: The study covered relapsing-remitting, secondary progressive and progressive-relapsing courses of multiple sclerosis.

Study-level points and caveats: Under the F measure, samples that were prepared in one batch clustered strongly together. A significant reduction in normalized Chao1 diversity was observed in multiple sclerosis patients versus controls. When patients were compared with controls, a handful of TRBV segments were more frequent, TRBV5-6, TRBV5-1 and TRBV20-1 among them.

Points on this clonotype: As yet, its antigen is unknown.

This CDR3 is 15 amino acids long. Germline CDR1 SGHRS, CDR2 YFSETQ. V was shortened by 3 bases and J by 0 bases, with 12 bases between the two germline ends. Sequencing libraries made from TCR beta cDNA carried unique molecular identifiers. Each batch of about 1 to 11 million T cells produced roughly 500,000 cDNA molecules. TCRdb independently ran MiXCR on the PCR reads; one entry per CDR3 protein. The table shows over 250,000 distinct CDR3 sequences, with approximately 34% occurring only once. V usage is TRBV5-1 and J usage is TRBJ1-2; D possibly corresponds to TRBD1 (6 bases). Sequencing was done on a sample of blood. This receptor was identified in a girl under 18 with multiple sclerosis. The CDR3 coding sequence is TGCGCCAGCAGCTCGACAGGCATGACTAACTATGGCTACACCTTC. Protein product: CASSSTGMTNYGYTF. The variable domain in full, completed from reference TRBV5-1 and TRBJ1-2, reads KAGVTQTPRYLIKTRGQQVTLSCSPISGHRSVSWYQQTPGQGLQFLFEYFSETQRNKGNFPGRFSGRQFSNSRSEMNVSTLELGDSALYLCASSSTGMTNYGYTFGSGTRLTVV.